This T cell receptor beta chain comes out of a study of blood T cell repertoires in COVID-19. Sequencing was performed with immunoSEQ multiplex PCR; in TCRdb, only in-frame clones are kept and a portion is missing. Here the sample spans 180,000 or so clones, 75% to 90% being singletons. Everyone who took part was 18 to 89 years old, and they came from 24 US areas. Symptom resolution, clearance, or two negative PCRs marked the recovered donors of Cohort 3. This clone appeared once. The germline CDR1 and CDR2 sequences are SGHTA and FQGNSA. Trimming cost V 1 base and J 3 bases; bases outside gene matches: 3. The CDR3 has 15 amino acids.

The sequencing input was PBMCs or T cells enriched from blood (not recorded which). V usage is TRBV7-2 and J usage is TRBJ1-5; 7 nucleotides agree with TRBD1. The TCR originated in a man aged 35-49 years who had recovered from COVID-19. The CDR3 region is CASSLGGQINQPQHF. CDR3 in DNA: TGTGCCAGCAGCTTAGGGGGACAGATCAATCAGCCCCAGCATTTT.